Below, one TCR beta chain is given with its context. As processed by the authors: Reference gene primer amplification in the assay estimated nucleated cell counts. Assay used: immunoSEQ multiplex PCR; TCRdb lists only in-frame clones, some missing. Clonal size and the V and J genes are those of that table, whereas D and trimming came from the DNA. The sample contains over 150,000 clones, around 80% of which appear only once. The data were obtained in a study of blood T cell repertoires in COVID-19. About the research overall: Spain, Italy and the United States supplied samples that represented acute and convalescent COVID-19. T cells, B-cell-depleted T cells, or PBMCs provided the cDNA or gDNA that served as material.

V was cut by 0 bases and J by 5 bases, with 19 bases left in between. This CDR3 comprises 18 residues. The V gene's germline CDR1 is KGHSY and CDR2 FQNENV. The source is a woman between 45 and 65 years old with acute or convalescent COVID-19. The sample comprised peripheral blood. This rearrangement joins TRBV16 to TRBJ2-2, with a weak D call TRBD2 (5 bases). CDR3 residues: CASSQSLWGEIKTGELFF. The CDR3 DNA reads as TGTGCCAGCAGCCAATCGTTATGGGGAGAGATTAAGACCGGGGAGCTGTTTTTT.